This TCR beta chain was captured in a study of CXCR3-negative and CXCR3-positive naive CD8 T cells. Findings and limits, study-wide: For memory CD8+ cells diversity was much lower, but both naive subsets had comparably high diversity. In cryopreserved cells, CXCR3 expression partially decreased, and fresh PBMCs were used in most assays.

Germline loops: CDR1 MDHEN, CDR2 SYDVKM. The CDR3 is 17 amino acids. The study sorted every CD8+ T cell subset in triplicate at about 270,000 cells each. Those CD8+ T cells considered naive were CD45RO-CCR7+CD27+CD95-. Each TRB cDNA library was prepared by 5' RACE (with UMI labels). Each CDR3 protein gets one entry in TCRdb, which reprocessed the 5' RACE reads and gives no DNA. The repertoire table contains about 24,000 distinct CDR3 sequences. Regarding this clonotype: Its antigen is still unknown.

The V and J genes are TRBV28 and TRBJ1-5; the D call from TCRdb, TRBD1, cannot be confirmed without DNA. The clonotype originates from a human donor in good health. Some clones in this sample may be carry-over from other donors' samples. Sequencing used naive CXCR3- CD8+ T cells from blood. Documented subset: CD45RO-CCR7+CD27+CD95- naive CD8+ T cells lacking CXCR3 (TNR3-). CDR3 residues: CASSPPSAGLSNQPQHF.